The 18 T cell receptor beta chains given below trace back to one sample, sequenced in a study of shared clonotypes between healthy human individuals. Data came from immunoSEQ multiplex PCR; TCRdb stores just in-frame clones and leaves some out. The sample holds roughly 2.2 million clones, 90% to 95% seen once. Sequencing was done on a sample of naive CD4+ T cells from PBMCs. Indicated subset: CD45RA+ positively selected. These receptors originate from a man between 18 and 29 years old in good health. Some clones in this sample may be carry-over from other donors' samples.

J is TRBJ1-3 and V is TRBV5-1; D perhaps matches TRBD1 (6 bases). The V end was cut by 4 bases, the J end by 0 bases, with 17 bases between. The CDR3 is 17 amino acids. Per the germline V gene, CDR1 is SGHRS and CDR2 is YFSETQ. The CDR3 reads CASSRRQDSFSGNTIYF. The CDR3 DNA reads as TGCGCCAGCAGCAGACGACAGGATTCTTTCTCTGGAAACACCATATATTTT.

The CDR3 protein is CASSYRLMAGGYTF. The DNA of the CDR3 is TGTGCCAGCAGTTACCGGCTTATGGCGGGAGGCTACACCTTC. This chain uses TRBV6-5 with TRBJ1-2; D is unclear. Per germline, CDR1 MNHEY and CDR2 SVGAGI. The CDR3 sequence is 14 residues long. V gave up 2 bases and J gave up 8 bases, with 15 bases separating them.

The gene calls are TRBV19 and TRBJ2-2; D ambiguous. The CDR3 is made up of 14 amino acids. V lost 4 bases and J 0 bases, leaving 6 bases between the germline ends. Germline loops: CDR1 LNHDA, CDR2 SQIVND (reference sequence). In nucleotides, the CDR3 is TGTGCCAGTAGTACTAGATCGAACACCGGGGAGCTGTTTTTT. This codes for CASSTRSNTGELFF.

J is TRBJ1-3 and V is TRBV2; maybe TRBD1 (5 bases). The CDR3 loop spans 16 amino acids. V shed 4 bases and J shed 4 bases, with 17 bases lying between them. The germline V gene has CDR1 SNHLY and CDR2 FYNNEI. The CDR3 sequence: CASSGSGRASGNTIYF. The CDR3 DNA sequence: TGTGCCAGCAGTGGATCCGGCAGGGCCTCGGGAAACACCATATATTTT.

The rearrangement uses TRBV23-1 and TRBJ2-1, with TRBD1 identical over 8 bases. TRBV23-1 is placed among ORFs of uncertain function. This CDR3 spans 18 amino acids. The J segment lost 1 base and the V segment lost 0 bases, leaving 8 bases of the junction unmatched. The CDR3 here is CASSQSVRQGASYNEQFF. The CDR3 nucleotides read TGCGCCAGCAGTCAATCAGTCAGGCAGGGGGCGTCCTACAATGAGCAGTTCTTC.

The chain combines TRBV2 with TRBJ2-1; TRBD2 aligns across 8 bases. CDR1 is SNHLY, CDR2 FYNNEI, per germline. The CDR3 consists of 17 residues. The junction had 15 bases not matched to a gene; V was cut back by 4 bases and J by 7 bases. The CDR3 sequence: CASSGTSPPLTGNEQFF. CDR3 coding DNA: TGTGCCAGCAGTGGGACTAGCCCGCCTCTGACGGGAAATGAGCAGTTCTTC.

The V call is TRBV11-1, the J call TRBJ2-7; D is possibly TRBD1 or TRBD2 (5 bases each). Trimming cost V 5 bases and J 3 bases, with 17 bases left between them. Germline lookup yields CDR1 SGHAT and CDR2 FQDESV (reference sequence). This CDR3 spans 15 amino acids. CDR3 sequence: CASSLYWDPFYEQYF. The CDR3 DNA sequence: TGTGCCAGCAGCCTATACTGGGACCCTTTCTACGAGCAGTACTTC.

The V call is TRBV6-1, the J call TRBJ2-7; 8 bases agree with TRBD2. The CDR3 is 16 residues long. The J segment lost 5 bases and the V segment lost 4 bases, leaving 13 bases of the junction unmatched. Germline CDR1 MNHNS, CDR2 SASEGT. This chain's CDR3 is CASSASSGLAGDEQYF. In nucleotides, the CDR3 is TGTGCCAGCAGTGCCAGCTCTGGACTAGCCGGCGACGAGCAGTACTTC.

The V call is TRBV19, the J call TRBJ2-7; D possibly corresponds to TRBD1 (6 bases). Trimming left V 4 bases short and J 5 bases short, with 24 bases between. There are 17 residues in the CDR3. The germline V gene has CDR1 LNHDA and CDR2 SQIVND (reference sequence). The CDR3 DNA reads as TGTGCCAGTAGTACTAATTCCGTGGGCAGGGGTTTCCACGAGCAGTACTTC. Encoded protein: CASSTNSVGRGFHEQYF.

The chain has TRBV2 and TRBJ2-5; D is ambiguous. Deletions cut 4 bases from V and 2 bases from J, with 11 bases between. This CDR3 has 14 residues. CDR1 and CDR2 from the germline V gene are SNHLY and FYNNEI. The CDR3 coding sequence is TGTGCCAGCAGTGTGAATGGGCAACAAGAGACCCAGTACTTC. Translation gives CASSVNGQQETQYF.

The chain combines TRBV6-5 with TRBJ1-4; no clear D. The germline V gene has CDR1 MNHEY and CDR2 SVGAGI. V was trimmed by 0 bases and J by 6 bases, leaving 11 bases between them. The CDR3 runs 15 residues. The CDR3 loop is CASSYSGVSDEKLFF. CDR3 DNA: TGTGCCAGCAGTTACTCTGGCGTGTCGGATGAAAAACTGTTTTTT.

J is TRBJ2-7 and V is TRBV28, with D perhaps TRBD1 (8 bases). This CDR3 contains 16 residues. V was cut by 0 bases and J by 0 bases, with 12 bases left in between. The V gene's germline CDR1 is MDHEN and CDR2 SYDVKM. The DNA of the CDR3 is TGTGCCAGCAGTTTATGGACAGGGGAGGGCTCCTACGAGCAGTACTTC. It translates to CASSLWTGEGSYEQYF.

V and J are TRBV18 and TRBJ1-1, with 10 bases aligning to TRBD1. Germline CDR1 KGHSH, CDR2 LQKENI. J lost 5 bases, V lost 3 bases, and 6 bases had no gene match. The CDR3 length is 15 residues. Here the CDR3 reads CASSPGTGVETEAFF. The CDR3 region has the DNA TGTGCCAGCTCACCGGGGACAGGGGTAGAAACTGAAGCTTTCTTT. The variable domain in full, completed from reference TRBV18 and TRBJ1-1, reads NAGVMQNPRHLVRRRGQEARLRCSPMKGHSHVYWYRQLPEEGLKFMVYLQKENIIDESGMPKERFSAEFPKEGPSILRIQQVVRGDSAAYFCASSPGTGVETEAFFGQGTRLTVV.

The gene calls are TRBV9 and TRBJ2-7; D ambiguous. Germline V CDR1 and CDR2: SGDLS, YYNGEE. Trimming cost V 1 base and J 2 bases, with 10 bases left between them. The CDR3 totals 14 residues. CDR3 nucleotides: TGTGCCAGCAGCGTATCTCCACTTCCCTACGAGCAGTACTTC. Its protein is CASSVSPLPYEQYF.

The chain couples TRBV27 to TRBJ2-7; 7 bases are shared with TRBD1. The trim removed 2 bases at V and 12 bases at J, leaving 16 bases unmatched. Germline CDR1 MNHEY, CDR2 SMNVEV (reference sequence). CDR3 size: 15 residues. CDR3 loop: CASSLPETGRSVVYF. DNA of the CDR3: TGTGCCAGCAGTTTACCCGAGACAGGGCGGTCGGTCGTGTACTTC.

The genes are TRBV4-3 and TRBJ2-2, with 10 bases lining up with TRBD1. Trimming cost V 5 bases and J 5 bases; bases outside gene matches: 17. The CDR3 extends over 19 amino acids. In germline, CDR1 is LGHNA, CDR2 YSLEER. The CDR3 bases are TGCGCCAGCAGCTCCGGAGCGGGAGATGGGACAGGGGTTACCGGGGAGCTGTTTTTT. It specifies CASSSGAGDGTGVTGELFF.

Remarks on this clone: The sample carries other DNA sequences with the same CDR3. The rearrangement links TRBV7-3 to TRBJ2-1; D perhaps matches TRBD2 (5 bases). There are 14 residues in the CDR3. Germline loops: CDR1 SGHTA, CDR2 FQGTGA. The V gene lost 3 bases and the J gene lost 3 bases, with 9 bases spanning the gap. The CDR3 bases are TGTGCCAGCAGCTTGTCCCGGGACTACAATGAGCAGTTCTTC. Translation: CASSLSRDYNEQFF.

This clone came up once. The V gene is TRBV5-1, the J gene TRBJ2-1; TRBD2 might be the D (5 bases). Germline V gene data show CDR1 as SGHRS and CDR2 as YFSETQ. The CDR3 totals 15 residues. V was trimmed by 0 bases and J by 7 bases, leaving 14 bases between them. CDR3 coding DNA: TGCGCCAGCAGCTTGGGGTATACTAGTCATAATGAGCAGTTCTTC. Translation gives CASSLGYTSHNEQFF.